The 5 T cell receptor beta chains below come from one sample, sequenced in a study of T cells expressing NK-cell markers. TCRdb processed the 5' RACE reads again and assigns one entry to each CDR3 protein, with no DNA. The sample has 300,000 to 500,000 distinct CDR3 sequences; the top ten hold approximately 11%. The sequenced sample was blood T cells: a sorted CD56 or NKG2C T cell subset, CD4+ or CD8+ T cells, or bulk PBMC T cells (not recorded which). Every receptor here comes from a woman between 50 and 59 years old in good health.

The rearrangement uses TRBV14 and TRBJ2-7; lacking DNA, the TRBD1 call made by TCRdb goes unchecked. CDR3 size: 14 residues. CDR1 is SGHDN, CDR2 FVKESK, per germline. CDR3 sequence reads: CASSHGQGAYEQYF.

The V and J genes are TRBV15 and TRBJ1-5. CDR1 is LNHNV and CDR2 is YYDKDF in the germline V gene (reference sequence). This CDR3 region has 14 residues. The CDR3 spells CATSSEAGGQPQHF.

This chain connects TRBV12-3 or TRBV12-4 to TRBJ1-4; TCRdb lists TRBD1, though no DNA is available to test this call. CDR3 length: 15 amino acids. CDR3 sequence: CASTLNRGVYEKLFF.

The CDR3 protein is CASSFRQSNEQFF. The rearrangement uses TRBV11-1 and TRBJ2-1; TCRdb picks TRBD1, but there is no DNA to check that call. CDR1 SGHAT and CDR2 FQDESV come from the germline V gene (reference sequence). The CDR3 is 13 amino acids.

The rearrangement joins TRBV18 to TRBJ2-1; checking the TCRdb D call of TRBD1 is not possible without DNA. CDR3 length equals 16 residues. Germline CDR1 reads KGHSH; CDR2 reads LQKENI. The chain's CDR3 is CASSPLQGRRDNEQFF. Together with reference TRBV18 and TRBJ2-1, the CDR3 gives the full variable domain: NAGVMQNPRHLVRRRGQEARLRCSPMKGHSHVYWYRQLPEEGLKFMVYLQKENIIDESGMPKERFSAEFPKEGPSILRIQQVVRGDSAAYFCASSPLQGRRDNEQFFGPGTRLTVL.